The clone carrying this T cell receptor beta chain came up once. What it recognizes is unknown. Method: immunoSEQ multiplex PCR; TCRdb's copy keeps in-frame clones and lacks some. The sample includes 95,000 to 130,000 clones, 80% to 90% seen only once; the top ten take roughly 3.9%. These data are taken from a study of T cell responses to AZD1222 COVID-19 vaccine. Study findings and constraints: Repertoires were obtained solely post-peak T cell response. At baseline, just 5 or 6 AZD1222 recipients tested seropositive. There were vaccine-associated CD4 TCRs across spike, dominant at 160-218 and 743-854.

This sample comprised peripheral blood, obtained on day 0 of MenACWY control vaccination. This TCR derives from an adult in good health.

The CDR3 sequence is CASSQDQGVMNIQYF. CDR3 coding DNA: TGTGCCAGCAGCCAAGATCAGGGGGTGATGAACATTCAGTACTTC. The rearrangement links TRBV4-2 to TRBJ2-4; TRBD1 agrees at 7 bases. CDR1 LGHNA and CDR2 YNFKEQ come from the germline V gene. The CDR3 is 15 amino acids. J was trimmed by 7 bases and V by 0 bases; bases with no gene match: 6.